The 10 T cell receptor beta chains reported below all come from one sample, sequenced in a study of cytomegalovirus exposure and HLA in healthy donors (dated 2017 in TCRdb). Receptor amplification or capture employed the immunoSEQ multiplex PCR assay. TCRdb limited this immuneACCESS table to in-frame rearrangements with V and J called. A share of clones is missing; checked studies link under half to unresolved V genes, and the rest is unexplained. This sample is represented by approximately 300,000 clones; more than 80% of them were singletons. Around 0.84% of the sample comes from the top ten. Sample: PBMCs. The source is a woman between 18 and 29 years old in good health and CMV-seronegative.

The genes are TRBV11-2 and TRBJ2-3; D may be TRBD2 (5 bases). The V gene lost 7 bases and the J gene lost 2 bases, with 13 bases spanning the gap. Germline V gene sequence: CDR1 SGHAT, CDR2 FQNNGV. The CDR3 is 14 residues long. CDR3 amino acids: CASTQSDSTDTQYF. CDR3 in DNA: TGTGCCAGCACCCAGTCGGACTCCACAGATACGCAGTATTTT. The whole variable domain, filled in from reference TRBV11-2 and TRBJ2-3, reads EAGVAQSPRYKIIEKRQSVAFWCNPISGHATLYWYQQILGQGPKLLIQFQNNGVVDDSQLPKDRFSAERLKGVDSTLKIQPAKLEDSAVYLCASTQSDSTDTQYFGPGTRLTVL.

The chain employs TRBV19 and TRBJ1-2; TRBD1 aligns across 10 bases. Germline-derived CDR1 and CDR2 are LNHDA and SQIVND (reference sequence). The trim removed 0 bases at V and 4 bases at J, leaving 5 bases unmatched. This CDR3 spans 16 amino acids. CDR3 amino acids: CASSIDVTGGGYGYTF. Written as DNA, the CDR3 is TGTGCCAGTAGTATAGATGTGACAGGGGGCGGCTATGGCTACACCTTC.

The chain recombines TRBV28 with TRBJ1-2; 8 nucleotides match TRBD1. Germline CDR1 reads MDHEN; CDR2 reads SYDVKM. This CDR3 is built from 17 residues. The junction had 10 bases not matched to a gene; V was cut back by 2 bases and J by 2 bases. The CDR3 region is CASSLLGQGEGNYGYTF. The CDR3 nucleotides are TGTGCCAGCAGTTTACTCGGACAGGGAGAGGGCAACTATGGCTACACCTTC.

The chain combines TRBV28 with TRBJ2-7; 7 nucleotides agree with TRBD1. The J segment lost 5 bases and the V segment lost 8 bases, leaving 9 bases of the junction unmatched. Germline-derived CDR1 and CDR2 are MDHEN and SYDVKM. The CDR3 is made up of 13 amino acids. The CDR3 region is CASGRQGRNEQYF. DNA for the CDR3: TGTGCCAGCGGGAGACAGGGCCGGAACGAGCAGTACTTC.

This chain uses TRBV11-3 with TRBJ2-3, with 12 bases aligning to TRBD2. Germline assignment: CDR1 SGHNT and CDR2 YENEEA. The V and J ends lost 3 bases and 4 bases, in that order; junction bases with no gene match: 5. CDR3 size: 16 residues. CDR3 nucleotides: TGTGCCAGCAGCTTGGGGCTAGCGGGAGGGTCAGATACGCAGTATTTT. This gives the protein CASSLGLAGGSDTQYF. The full variable domain, rest sourced from reference TRBV11-3 and TRBJ2-3, is EAGVVQSPRYKIIEKKQPVAFWCNPISGHNTLYWYLQNLGQGPELLIRYENEEAVDDSQLPKDRFSAERLKGVDSTLKIQPAELGDSAVYLCASSLGLAGGSDTQYFGPGTRLTVL.

The CDR3: CASSLNPLVGAGELFF. CDR3 coding DNA: TGTGCCAGCAGCTTAAATCCACTAGTAGGCGCCGGGGAGCTGTTTTTT. This chain links TRBV7-3 with TRBJ2-2, with a possible D match to TRBD2 (5 bases). The CDR3 has 16 amino acids. V lost 1 base and J 6 bases, leaving 15 bases between the germline ends. The germline CDR1 and CDR2 sequences are SGHTA and FQGTGA.

The V gene is TRBV7-2, the J gene TRBJ1-2, with D maybe TRBD1 (5 bases). The V gene lost 6 bases and the J gene lost 6 bases, with 20 bases spanning the gap. The CDR3 length is 15 residues. Germline-derived CDR1 and CDR2 are SGHTA and FQGNSA. The CDR3 sequence: CASRTPLRDSDGYTF. The CDR3 DNA sequence: TGTGCCAGCAGGACCCCACTCAGGGATTCAGATGGCTACACCTTC.

This chain joins TRBV6-5 and TRBJ1-5; D is uncertain. V dropped 0 bases and J dropped 6 bases, with 9 bases sitting between them. The CDR3 is 14 amino acids. The germline CDR1 and CDR2 sequences are MNHEY and SVGAGI. The CDR3, as DNA: TGTGCCAGCAGTTACTCGACTGCCGGTCAGCCCCAGCATTTT. Protein product: CASSYSTAGQPQHF.

The chain employs TRBV5-1 and TRBJ1-4; 10 nucleotides line up with TRBD1. The CDR3 has 14 amino acids. Unmatched junction bases numbered 0, after V lost 0 bases and J lost 7 bases. In germline, CDR1 is SGHRS, CDR2 YFSETQ. CDR3: CASSLGQGAEKLFF. The CDR3 region has the DNA TGCGCCAGCAGCTTGGGACAGGGGGCTGAAAAACTGTTTTTT.

The chain combines TRBV20-1 with TRBJ2-1; D is unresolved. Trimming took 2 bases from V and 7 from J, leaving 6 bases between them. The CDR3 runs 11 residues. The germline V gene has CDR1 DFQATT and CDR2 SNEGSKA (reference sequence). Here the CDR3 reads CSARSSNEQFF. The CDR3 nucleotides are TGCAGTGCTAGATCCTCTAATGAGCAGTTCTTC.